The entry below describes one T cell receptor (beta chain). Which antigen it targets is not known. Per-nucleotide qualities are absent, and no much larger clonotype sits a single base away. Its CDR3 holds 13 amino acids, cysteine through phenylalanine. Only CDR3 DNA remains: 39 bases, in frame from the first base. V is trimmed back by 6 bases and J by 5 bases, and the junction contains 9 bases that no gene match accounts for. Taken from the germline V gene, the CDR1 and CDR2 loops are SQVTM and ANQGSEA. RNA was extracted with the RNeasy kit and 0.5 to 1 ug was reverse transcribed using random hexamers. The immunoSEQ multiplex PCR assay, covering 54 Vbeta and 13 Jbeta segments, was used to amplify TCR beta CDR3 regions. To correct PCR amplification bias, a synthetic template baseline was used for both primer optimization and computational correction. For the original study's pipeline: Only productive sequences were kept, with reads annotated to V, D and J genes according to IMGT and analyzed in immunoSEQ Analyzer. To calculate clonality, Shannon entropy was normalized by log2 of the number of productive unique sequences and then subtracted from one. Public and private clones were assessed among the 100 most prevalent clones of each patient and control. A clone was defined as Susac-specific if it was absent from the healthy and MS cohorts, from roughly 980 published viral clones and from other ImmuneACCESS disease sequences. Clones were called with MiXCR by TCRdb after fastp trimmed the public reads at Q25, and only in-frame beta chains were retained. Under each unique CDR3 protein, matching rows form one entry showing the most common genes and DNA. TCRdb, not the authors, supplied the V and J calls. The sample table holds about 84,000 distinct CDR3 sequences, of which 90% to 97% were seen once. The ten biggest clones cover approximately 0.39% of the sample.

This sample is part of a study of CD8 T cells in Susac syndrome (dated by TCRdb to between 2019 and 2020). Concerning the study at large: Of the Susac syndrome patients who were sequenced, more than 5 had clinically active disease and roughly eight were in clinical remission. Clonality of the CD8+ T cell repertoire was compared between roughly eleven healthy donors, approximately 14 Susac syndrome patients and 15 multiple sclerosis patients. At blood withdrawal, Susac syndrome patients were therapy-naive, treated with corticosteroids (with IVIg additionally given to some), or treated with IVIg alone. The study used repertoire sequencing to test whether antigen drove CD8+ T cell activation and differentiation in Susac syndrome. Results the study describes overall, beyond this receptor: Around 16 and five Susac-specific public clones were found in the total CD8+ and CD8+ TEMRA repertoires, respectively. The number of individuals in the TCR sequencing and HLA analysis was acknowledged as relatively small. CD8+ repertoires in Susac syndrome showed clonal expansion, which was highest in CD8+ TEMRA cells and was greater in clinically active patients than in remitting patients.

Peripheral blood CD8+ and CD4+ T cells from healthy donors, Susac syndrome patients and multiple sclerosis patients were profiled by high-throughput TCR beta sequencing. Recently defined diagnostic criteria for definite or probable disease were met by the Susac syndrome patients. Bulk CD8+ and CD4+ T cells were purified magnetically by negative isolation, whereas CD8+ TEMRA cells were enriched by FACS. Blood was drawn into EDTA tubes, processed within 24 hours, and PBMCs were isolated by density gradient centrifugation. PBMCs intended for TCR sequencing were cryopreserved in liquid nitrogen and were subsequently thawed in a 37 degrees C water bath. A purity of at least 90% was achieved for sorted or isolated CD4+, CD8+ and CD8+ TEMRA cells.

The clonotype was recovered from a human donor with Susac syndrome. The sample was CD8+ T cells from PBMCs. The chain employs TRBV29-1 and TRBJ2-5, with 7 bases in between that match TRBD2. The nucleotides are TGCAGCGTCGCTGGGGGGGATGTTGAGACCCAGTACTTC. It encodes CSVAGGDVETQYF.